The source of this T cell receptor (beta chain) is a study of shared clonotypes between healthy human individuals. Sorted-subset replicate PCR reactions contained approximately 190 ng DNA, corresponding to about 30,000 T cell genomes. The table came from immunoSEQ multiplex PCR; TCRdb's copy has only in-frame clones and leaves some out. The sample records roughly 2.6 million clones, around nine tenths being singletons. Investigators divided CD4+ cells into CD45RA+ naive and CD45RA-negative memory subsets. This receptor was taken from a man younger than 30 in good health. Specimen: naive CD4+ T cells sorted from blood. The sample's subset: CD45RA+ positively selected.

CDR3 coding DNA: TGTGCCAGCAGCGGGAGTCGGGGCGCAGCCCAGCATTTT. This sequence encodes CASSGSRGAAQHF. The chain joins TRBV2 to TRBJ1-5, with D possibly being TRBD1 (5 bases). The CDR3 runs 13 residues. V was trimmed by 6 bases and J by 11 bases, leaving 17 bases between them. CDR1 is SNHLY and CDR2 is FYNNEI in the germline V gene.